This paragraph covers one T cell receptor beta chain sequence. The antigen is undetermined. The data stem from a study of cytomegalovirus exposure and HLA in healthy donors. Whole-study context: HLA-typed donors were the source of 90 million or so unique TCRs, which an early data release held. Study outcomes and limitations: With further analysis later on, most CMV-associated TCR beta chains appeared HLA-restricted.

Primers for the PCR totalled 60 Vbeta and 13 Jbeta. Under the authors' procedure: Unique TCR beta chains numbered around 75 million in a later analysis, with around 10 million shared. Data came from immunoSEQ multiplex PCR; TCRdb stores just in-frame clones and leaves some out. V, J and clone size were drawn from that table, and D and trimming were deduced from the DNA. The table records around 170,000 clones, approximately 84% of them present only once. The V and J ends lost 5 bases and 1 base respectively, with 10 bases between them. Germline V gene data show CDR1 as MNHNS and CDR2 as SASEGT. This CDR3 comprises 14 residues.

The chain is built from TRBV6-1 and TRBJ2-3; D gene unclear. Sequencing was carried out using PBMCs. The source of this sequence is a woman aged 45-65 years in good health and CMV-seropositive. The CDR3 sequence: CASSYGQGTDTQYF. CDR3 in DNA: TGTGCCAGCAGTTATGGGCAGGGCACAGATACGCAGTATTTT.